A single sample gave rise to the 29 T cell receptor beta chains below, sequenced in a study of beta chain features in type 1 diabetes. Overall study results and limits: All four CD4+ subsets of Type 1 diabetes patients contained TCRB CDR3s that were moderately but significantly shorter.

Since all of the isolated RNA was reverse transcribed, expressed TCRB transcripts were what got sequenced. The repertoire was sequenced with immunoSEQ multiplex PCR; TCRdb's copy has only in-frame clones and lacks some. The profile shows hundreds of thousands of clones, more than 13% of them singletons. What these receptors recognize is not known. Input material: naive CD4+ T cells from blood. Every receptor here comes from a man between 18 and 35 years old with type 1 diabetes.

This clone has only a few counts. The chain carries TRBV5-1 and TRBJ1-1; tentative D call: TRBD1 (5 bases). The V gene's germline CDR1 is SGHRS and CDR2 YFSETQ. The ends were cut back, 4 bases at V and 0 bases at J, with 13 bases in the middle. CDR3 size: 15 residues. CDR3 amino acids: CASSPRQSMNTEAFF. The CDR3 DNA reads as TGCGCCAGCAGCCCACGACAGTCGATGAACACTGAAGCTTTCTTT.

This clone was seen more than once but under ten times. The chain has TRBV5-1 and TRBJ2-5; TRBD2 aligns across 9 bases. The CDR3 has 16 residues. After removal of 3 bases from V and 5 bases from J, the junction contained 11 bases not matched to a gene. Germline CDR1 SGHRS, CDR2 YFSETQ. CDR3: CASSSLPAGGLETQYF. CDR3 nucleotide sequence: TGCGCCAGCAGCTCCCTTCCAGCGGGGGGCCTGGAGACCCAGTACTTC.

This clone has only a few counts. CDR3 in amino acids: CASTDRLYLGYGYTF. In nucleotides, the CDR3 is TGCGCCAGCACGGACAGGTTATATCTAGGCTATGGCTACACCTTC. The rearrangement links TRBV23-1 to TRBJ1-2, with TRBD1 matching 7 bases. TRBV23-1 is treated as an ORF (open reading frame) with a function not yet certain. The CDR3 totals 15 residues. Germline trimming cut 7 bases from V and 4 bases from J; bases unmatched to any gene: 12.

A few counts support this clone. The rearrangement uses TRBV5-1 and TRBJ2-7; 7 bases fit TRBD1. With 5 bases clipped from V and 0 bases from J, the junction kept 11 bases outside the gene matches. The CDR3 has 16 amino acids. Germline values: CDR1 SGHRS, CDR2 YFSETQ. CDR3 sequence reads: CASSRAWDSDSYEQYF. Written as DNA, the CDR3 is TGCGCCAGCAGTCGGGCCTGGGACAGCGACTCCTACGAGCAGTACTTC.

The V gene is TRBV19, the J gene TRBJ2-2, with D perhaps matching TRBD1 (5 bases). The germline CDR1 and CDR2 sequences are LNHDA and SQIVND (reference sequence). V lost 3 bases and J 3 bases, leaving 11 bases between the germline ends. The CDR3 is made up of 15 amino acids. The CDR3 region has the DNA TGTGCCAGTAGTATCAGGGTATGGGACACCGGGGAGCTGTTTTTT. Translated: CASSIRVWDTGELFF.

J is TRBJ1-5 and V is TRBV11-3, with TRBD1 matching 7 bases. CDR3 length: 19 amino acids. The germline gives CDR1 SGHNT, CDR2 YENEEA. After removal of 6 bases from V and 1 base from J, the junction contained 18 bases not matched to a gene. CDR3 in amino acids: CASSHRGTVAHRSNQPQHF. CDR3 sequence (DNA): TGTGCCAGCAGTCACAGAGGGACAGTGGCCCATCGGAGCAATCAGCCCCAGCATTTT.

The chain is built from TRBV6-1 and TRBJ1-1, with TRBD1 matching over 7 bases. There are 12 residues in the CDR3. Losses at the gene ends were 8 bases for V and 7 bases for J; bases not matched to a gene: 7. CDR1 is MNHNS and CDR2 is SASEGT in the germline V gene. The CDR3 DNA reads as TGTGCCAGCCCGACAGGGCGGTATGAAGCTTTCTTT. This sequence encodes CASPTGRYEAFF.

The rearrangement links TRBV7-8 to TRBJ2-6; no definite D call. The germline V and J ends were trimmed by 3 bases and 1 base, with 7 bases remaining between them. CDR1 is SGHVS and CDR2 is FQNEAQ in the germline V gene. This CDR3 is built from 15 residues. The DNA for the CDR3 is TGTGCCAGCAGCTTCCAGCCTTCTGGGGCCAACGTCCTGACTTTC. It yields the protein CASSFQPSGANVLTF.

This clone has more than one count but fewer than ten. The identical CDR3 is also encoded by other nucleotide sequences in the sample. V usage is TRBV5-1 and J usage is TRBJ2-5; D call uncertain. V dropped 4 bases and J dropped 2 bases, with 3 bases sitting between them. Germline V gene sequence: CDR1 SGHRS, CDR2 YFSETQ. The CDR3 is made up of 11 amino acids. CDR3 residues: CASSQQETQYF. CDR3 bases: TGCGCCAGCAGCCAACAAGAGACCCAGTACTTC.

This clone occurred a few times. The chain combines TRBV15 with TRBJ1-1; 9 nucleotides line up with TRBD1. Germline values: CDR1 LNHNV, CDR2 YYDKDF (reference sequence). Germline trimming cut 9 bases from V and 4 bases from J; bases unmatched to any gene: 6. The CDR3 is made up of 13 amino acids. The CDR3 spells CATSTGGFTEAFF. CDR3 DNA sequence: TGTGCCACTAGTACAGGGGGCTTCACTGAAGCTTTCTTT.

The chain is built from TRBV6-5 and TRBJ2-1; TRBD2 agrees at 15 bases. CDR3 length: 16 amino acids. From germline, CDR1 is MNHEY and CDR2 SVGAGI. J lost 8 bases, V lost 4 bases, and 6 bases had no gene match. The CDR3 here is CASSFAGTSGGHEQFF. CDR3 sequence (DNA): TGTGCCAGCAGTTTTGCCGGGACTAGCGGGGGGCATGAGCAGTTCTTC.

The chain links TRBV23-1 to TRBJ2-7, with 7 nucleotides matching TRBD1. TRBV23-1 is recorded as an ORF, its role being uncertain. CDR3 length: 15 amino acids. V gave up 4 bases and J gave up 3 bases; unmatched junction bases: 9. CDR3 in DNA: TGCGCCAGCAGTCCCGTCGGACAGGTTTGCTACGAGCAGTACTTC. As protein: CASSPVGQVCYEQYF.

This clone was seen a few times. This chain links TRBV7-2 with TRBJ2-2; 11 bases are shared with TRBD2. The CDR3 is 18 amino acids. J was trimmed by 1 base and V by 4 bases; bases with no gene match: 8. Germline CDR1 is SGHTA and CDR2 is FQGNSA. CDR3 DNA: TGTGCCAGCAGCTCCCCCAATACTAGCGGGGGGAACACCGGGGAGCTGTTTTTT. Translated: CASSSPNTSGGNTGELFF.

The J gene is TRBJ1-2, the V gene TRBV7-2; 11 bases are a match to TRBD1. This CDR3 has 15 amino acids. V trimming: 5 bases; J trimming: 4 bases; junction bases outside the gene matches: 6. The germline V gene encodes CDR1 SGHTA and CDR2 FQGNSA. CDR3 in amino acids: CASSPAGQGVYGYTF. The CDR3 DNA is TGTGCCAGCAGCCCGGCGGGACAGGGGGTCTATGGCTACACCTTC.

The chain is built from TRBV15 and TRBJ2-5; D is undetermined. The last part of the DNA fits TRBJ2-7 better; the J call may be wrong. CDR1 and CDR2 from the germline V gene are LNHNV and YYDKDF (reference sequence). This CDR3 region has 11 residues. CDR3 amino acids: CATSSYYEQYF. Here the CDR3 DNA reads TGTGCCACCAGCAGCTACTACGAGCAGTACTTC.

The chain joins TRBV2 to TRBJ1-5; possible D gene TRBD1, 6 bases. V lost 6 bases to trimming and J lost 6 bases, with 9 bases between them. This CDR3 contains 12 residues. Germline V gene sequence: CDR1 SNHLY, CDR2 FYNNEI. CDR3 loop: CASREGGQPQHF. The CDR3 DNA is TGTGCCAGCAGGGAGGGGGGTCAGCCCCAGCATTTT.

The rearrangement joins TRBV6-5 to TRBJ1-1; D not certain. Trimming pared 0 bases from V and 1 base from J, leaving 9 bases between. CDR3 size: 15 residues. CDR1 MNHEY and CDR2 SVGAGI come from the germline V gene. The CDR3 reads CASSYSAEKNTEAFF. In nucleotides, the CDR3 is TGTGCCAGCAGTTACTCCGCAGAAAAGAACACTGAAGCTTTCTTT.

This clone was picked up a small number of times. The J gene is TRBJ2-7, the V gene TRBV2; D might be TRBD2 (5 bases). Trimming removed 6 bases from V and 7 bases from J, with 7 bases in between. This CDR3 spans 10 amino acids. Germline CDR1 and CDR2: SNHLY and FYNNEI. The CDR3 DNA reads TGTGCCAGCAGCACTAGAGAGCAGTACTTC. It is translated as CASSTREQYF.

The chain carries TRBV14 and TRBJ1-1; D is perhaps TRBD1 (5 bases). The V and J ends lost 4 bases and 6 bases respectively, with 12 bases between them. Germline lookup yields CDR1 SGHDN and CDR2 FVKESK. CDR3 length: 13 amino acids. The CDR3 spells CASSPREVAEAFF. The CDR3 region has the DNA TGTGCCAGCAGCCCCAGGGAGGTAGCTGAAGCTTTCTTT.

This clone was found a few times. V is TRBV5-6 and J is TRBJ2-2, with D perhaps being TRBD1 or TRBD2 (6 bases each). CDR1 and CDR2 (germline): SGHDT, YYEEEE. V lost 0 bases and J 5 bases, leaving 14 bases between the germline ends. The CDR3 has 16 residues. In nucleotides, the CDR3 is TGTGCCAGCAGCTTGGCCCCGGGGGCTAGGACCGGGGAGCTGTTTTTT. Its protein is CASSLAPGARTGELFF.

In this sample, this clone turned up a few times. V gene TRBV6-1 combines with J gene TRBJ1-5, with 7 bases matching TRBD1. Germline V gene lookup returns CDR1 MNHNS and CDR2 SASEGT. Germline trimming cut 4 bases from V and 0 bases from J; bases unmatched to any gene: 15. The CDR3 runs to 19 residues. The CDR3 loop is CASSARGDSNPYSNQPQHF. In DNA, the CDR3 is TGTGCCAGCAGTGCCCGGGGGGACAGCAATCCCTATAGCAATCAGCCCCAGCATTTT.

The J gene is TRBJ2-5, the V gene TRBV5-1, with TRBD1 matching 7 bases. V was clipped by 4 bases and J by 5 bases; unmatched bases: 11. The CDR3 covers 15 residues. Germline V gene data show CDR1 as SGHRS and CDR2 as YFSETQ. In nucleotides, the CDR3 is TGCGCCAGCAGCACCCAGGACAGGCTTTCGGAGACCCAGTACTTC. Translating it yields CASSTQDRLSETQYF. The variable domain in full, completed from reference TRBV5-1 and TRBJ2-5, reads KAGVTQTPRYLIKTRGQQVTLSCSPISGHRSVSWYQQTPGQGLQFLFEYFSETQRNKGNFPGRFSGRQFSNSRSEMNVSTLELGDSALYLCASSTQDRLSETQYFGPGTRLLVL.

This chain uses TRBV7-2 with TRBJ2-2; weak D call: TRBD2 (5 bases). Trimming stripped 3 bases from V and 8 bases from J, with 16 bases between. CDR3 length equals 15 residues. Germline CDR1 and CDR2: SGHTA and FQGNSA. The CDR3 DNA reads as TGTGCCAGCAGCTTGCGGTTCACCGGAGGAGGGGAGCTGTTTTTT. Translated, it gives CASSLRFTGGGELFF.

The V and J genes are TRBV9 and TRBJ2-3; TRBD2 matches at 8 bases. CDR3 length: 15 amino acids. V trimming: 4 bases; J trimming: 0 bases; junction bases outside the gene matches: 4. CDR1 SGDLS and CDR2 YYNGEE come from the germline V gene. The CDR3 coding sequence is TGTGCCAGCAGCCTCATAGCGGGGAGCACAGATACGCAGTATTTT. It yields the protein CASSLIAGSTDTQYF.

Only a few counts were recorded for this clone. Here the CDR3 reads CASRATGITEAFF. The CDR3 DNA follows: TGTGCCAGCAGAGCTACAGGGATCACTGAAGCTTTCTTT. The chain is built from TRBV5-4 and TRBJ1-1; D may be TRBD1 (6 bases). V was pared by 5 bases and J by 4 bases, with 12 bases between. The CDR3 length is 13 residues. Germline V lookup: CDR1 SGHNT, CDR2 YYREEE (reference sequence).

This chain links TRBV9 with TRBJ2-7, with D uncertain. Deletions cut 4 bases from V and 2 bases from J, with 13 bases between. CDR1 and CDR2 (germline): SGDLS, YYNGEE. This CDR3 comprises 14 residues. The CDR3 bases are TGTGCCAGCAGCACGACCAGCGCCCCCTACGAGCAGTACTTC. Protein product: CASSTTSAPYEQYF.

This clone was seen more than once but under ten times. This rearrangement joins TRBV18 to TRBJ2-1; TRBD1 aligns across 8 bases. Germline-derived CDR1 and CDR2 are KGHSH and LQKENI. CDR3 length: 15 amino acids. V dropped 5 bases and J dropped 4; count of bases not matched to a gene: 7. CDR3 coding DNA: TGTGCCAGCTCAGGTGGACAGGGTACATACAATGAGCAGTTCTTC. Amino acid sequence: CASSGGQGTYNEQFF.

This clone was seen a handful of times. J is TRBJ1-2 and V is TRBV6-5; D remains unclear. Germline-derived CDR1 and CDR2 are MNHEY and SVGAGI. Trimming shortened V by 8 bases and J by 1 base, and 11 bases separated the two germline ends. CDR3 length: 13 residues. This CDR3 reads CASSVQLNYGYTF. DNA for the CDR3: TGTGCCAGCTCTGTCCAGCTTAACTATGGCTACACCTTC.

This sequence joins TRBV6-5 and TRBJ2-5; 7 positions agree with TRBD2. The CDR3 contains 13 residues. CDR1 and CDR2 (germline): MNHEY, SVGAGI. The trim removed 6 bases at V and 4 bases at J, leaving 5 bases unmatched. In nucleotides, the CDR3 is TGTGCCAGCAGAAGGGACTATGTAGAGACCCAGTACTTC. Its protein is CASRRDYVETQYF.